The rows below give T cell receptor beta chains drawn from one sample of a study of OX40 agonist ivuxolimab in advanced cancers. Measured with immunoSEQ multiplex PCR; TCRdb has only the in-frame clones, and not every one. Of fewer than 85,000 clones in the sample, around 82% were seen once. Sample: CD4+ or CD8+ T cells sorted from blood, taken in a trial of the OX40 agonist ivuxolimab. These receptor sequences come from an adult with an advanced solid tumor such as melanoma, head and neck, liver or kidney cancer. CDR3s include the opening cysteine and the closing phenylalanine or tryptophan. Each record gives: CDR3 protein, J gene, V gene.

CASSPIGQQNYGYTF	TRBJ1-2	TRBV6-5
CASSDNRGLDGYTF	TRBJ1-2	TRBV2
CASSSAPPGGTNSPLHF	TRBJ1-6	TRBV7-6
CASSAAVSSSPLHF	TRBJ1-6	TRBV9
CASSPRLKGEQYF	TRBJ2-7	TRBV5-4
CASSDPWRGETQYF	TRBJ2-5	TRBV25-1
CASSSSGGQETQYF	TRBJ2-5	TRBV19
CASSPGNYGYTF	TRBJ1-2	TRBV28
CASSFPNQPQHF	TRBJ1-5	TRBV7-2
CASSQRPVQETQYF	TRBJ2-5	TRBV7-2
CASSPSDRVDGYTF	TRBJ1-2	TRBV7-9
CASRRAGGHGYGYTF	TRBJ1-2	TRBV2
CASSFSYNSPLHF	TRBJ1-6	TRBV5-1
CASSYGTGDDEQYF	TRBJ2-7	TRBV4-1
CASSVGAGPNTGELFF	TRBJ2-2	TRBV9
CASRFRTSGLQETQYF	TRBJ2-5	TRBV2
CASSVEGQGATEAFF	TRBJ1-1	TRBV9
CASSLRVGGDSPLHF	TRBJ1-6	TRBV7-2
CASSLEGQSYEQYF	TRBJ2-7	TRBV5-4
CASRTPDWRENGELFF	TRBJ2-2	TRBV25-1
CASSVDGYEQYF	TRBJ2-7	TRBV6-5
CASSRDRGAGANVLTF	TRBJ2-6	TRBV28
CASSESGALGGYTF	TRBJ1-2	TRBV10-2
CATRDRGLAGAETQYF	TRBJ2-5	TRBV15
CAWSPGGSGAYEQYF	TRBJ2-7	TRBV30
CASSPTGWNTEAFF	TRBJ1-1	TRBV7-8
CASTPGTTGGSQETQYF	TRBJ2-5	TRBV5-1
CASSPWRGDYNEQFF	TRBJ2-1	TRBV7-9
CSVRPDRYNEQFF	TRBJ2-1	TRBV29-1
CASSTGATGELFF	TRBJ2-2	TRBV27
CASSIARRGGPGANVLTF	TRBJ2-6	TRBV19
CASSSGGQDSYEQYF	TRBJ2-7	TRBV6-5
CTSKRGTPEGNTIYF	TRBJ1-3	TRBV1
CASRRYISTDTQYF	TRBJ2-3	TRBV27
CASSYAGSSGNTIYF	TRBJ1-3	TRBV6-5
CASSGGTYEQYF	TRBJ2-7	TRBV19
CASSRAPGLGPYNEQFF	TRBJ2-1	TRBV19
CASSRGTASTDTQYF	TRBJ2-3	TRBV2
CASSSLPYGYTF	TRBJ1-2	TRBV28
CATSKSGKLAGGTSHETQYF	TRBJ2-5	TRBV15
CASSLRSPGLNTGELFF	TRBJ2-2	TRBV5-1
CASSGPQGGRSEQYF	TRBJ2-7	TRBV19
CASSYASRGDYGYTF	TRBJ1-2	TRBV6-5
CASSMGLGSNQPQHF	TRBJ1-5	TRBV19
CASRGQGAREQYF	TRBJ2-7	TRBV2
CASSSTSGNTEAFF	TRBJ1-1	TRBV5-1
CAWSSGRVTQYF	TRBJ2-5	TRBV30
CASGGYEQYF	TRBJ2-7	TRBV19
CASSAMNTEAFF	TRBJ1-1	TRBV28
CASSLPGQPYSNQPQHF	TRBJ1-5	TRBV28
CSVGSGTGGREQYF	TRBJ2-7	TRBV29-1
CASSPGTSGQETQYF	TRBJ2-5	TRBV5-4
CSAHLGTQYF	TRBJ2-3	TRBV20-1
CASSLKGLAQYF	TRBJ2-5	TRBV7-2
CASSAGQGFYEQYF	TRBJ2-7	TRBV10-1
CASSQRDRNTEAFF	TRBJ1-1	TRBV6-5
CASSLTDRGPQPQHF	TRBJ1-5	TRBV19
CASSLGTAEETQYF	TRBJ2-5	TRBV5-1
CASSYIWGSSYEQYF	TRBJ2-7	TRBV6-5